This TCR beta chain was identified during a study of blood T cell repertoires in COVID-19. Study in general: Spain, Italy and the United States supplied samples that represented acute and convalescent COVID-19. The analysed material was cDNA or gDNA that came from T cells, B-cell-depleted T cells, or PBMCs.

Between the trimmed V and J ends, which lost 5 bases and 0 bases, there was a span of 13 bases. This CDR3 comprises 15 residues. From germline, CDR1 is LNHDA and CDR2 SQIVND (reference sequence). Original processing notes: Using reference gene primer amplification, nucleated cell counts were estimated. The repertoire was sequenced with immunoSEQ multiplex PCR; TCRdb's copy has only in-frame clones and lacks some. V, J and clone size derive from that table, while D and trimming were established from the DNA sequence. The table records around 450,000 clones, approximately 90% of them present only once.

This chain joins TRBV19 and TRBJ1-1; the D gene is possibly TRBD1 (6 bases). Input material: peripheral blood. The clonotype comes from a woman in her 30s with acute or convalescent COVID-19. CDR3: CASSLSGQLNTEAFF. The CDR3, as DNA: TGTGCCAGTAGTCTCTCAGGACAGTTGAACACTGAAGCTTTCTTT.